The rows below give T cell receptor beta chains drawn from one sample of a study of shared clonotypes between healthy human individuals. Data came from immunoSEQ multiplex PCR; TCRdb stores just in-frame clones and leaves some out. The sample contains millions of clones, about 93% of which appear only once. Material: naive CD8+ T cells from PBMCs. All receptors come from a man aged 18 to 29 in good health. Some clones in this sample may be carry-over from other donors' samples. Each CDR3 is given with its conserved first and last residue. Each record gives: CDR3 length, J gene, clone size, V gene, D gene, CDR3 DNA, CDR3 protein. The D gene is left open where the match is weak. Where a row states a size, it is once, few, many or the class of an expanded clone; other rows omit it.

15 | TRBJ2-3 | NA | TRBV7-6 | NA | TGTGCCAGCAGGATGGAAGATCGGTTCTCGGATACGCAGTATTTT | CASRMEDRFSDTQYF
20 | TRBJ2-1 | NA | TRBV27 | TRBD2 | TGTGCCACAAGACTCGGGACTAGCGGGAGGGCCGATAATCTAATAAATGAGCAGTTCTTC | CATRLGTSGRADNLINEQFF
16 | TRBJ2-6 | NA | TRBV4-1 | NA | TGCGCCAGCAGCCAAGAGGGCTTCTCTGGGGCCAACGTCCTGACTTTC | CASSQEGFSGANVLTF
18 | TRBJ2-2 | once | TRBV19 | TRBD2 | TGTGCCAGTAGTATATTTCTAGCGGGAGGGCCTGGCACCGGGGAGCTGTTTTTT | CASSIFLAGGPGTGELFF
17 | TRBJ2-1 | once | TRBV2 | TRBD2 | TGTGCCAGCACCGACCCCCTAGCGGGAGAGGGCTACAATGAGCAGTTCTTC | CASTDPLAGEGYNEQFF
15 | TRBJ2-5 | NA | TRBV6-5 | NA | TGTGCCAGCAGTTATATCAGCCTAGAAATGGAGACCCAGTACTTC | CASSYISLEMETQYF
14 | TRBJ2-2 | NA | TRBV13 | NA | TGTGCCAGCAGCCTTGACGGATTCACCGGGGAGCTGTTTTTT | CASSLDGFTGELFF
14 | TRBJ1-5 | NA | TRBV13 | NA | TGTGCCAGCAGCTTAGGGCAGGGGAGACAGCCCCAGCATTTT | CASSLGQGRQPQHF
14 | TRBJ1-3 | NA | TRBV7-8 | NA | TGTGCCAGCAGCTCCCAGGGGATGGGAAACACCATATATTTT | CASSSQGMGNTIYF
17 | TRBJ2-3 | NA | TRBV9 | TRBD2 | TGTGCCAGCAGCGTAGTTACTAGCGGGAGGGCGTCAGATACGCAGTATTTT | CASSVVTSGRASDTQYF
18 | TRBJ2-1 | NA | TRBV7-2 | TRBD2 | TGTGCCAGCAGCTTCACCCGGGGGGTAGGGAAGTCCTACAATGAGCAGTTCTTC | CASSFTRGVGKSYNEQFF
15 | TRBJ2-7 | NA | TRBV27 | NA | TGTGCCAGCAGTTCAACCGGGACTCTTTGGGACGAGCAGTACTTC | CASSSTGTLWDEQYF
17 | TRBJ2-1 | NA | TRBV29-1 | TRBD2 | TGCAGCGTTGAAGCCTGGGGTACTAGCGGGATTACGAATGAGCAGTTCTTC | CSVEAWGTSGITNEQFF
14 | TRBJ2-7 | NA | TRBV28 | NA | TGTGCCAGCAGCCCGGGGCTAGGGTCCTACGAGCAGTACTTC | CASSPGLGSYEQYF
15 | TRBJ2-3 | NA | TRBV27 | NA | TGTGCCAGCAGTCCCTTTTTGGGGGGCACAGATACGCAGTATTTT | CASSPFLGGTDTQYF
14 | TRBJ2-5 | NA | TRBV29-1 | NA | TGCAGCGTTGAAGATCGGGTAGTCCAAGAGACCCAGTACTTC | CSVEDRVVQETQYF
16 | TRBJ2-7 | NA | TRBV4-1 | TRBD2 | TGCGCCAGCAGCCAAGGACCCAGCGGGAGTATCAACGAGCAGTACTTC | CASSQGPSGSINEQYF
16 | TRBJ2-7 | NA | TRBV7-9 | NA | TGTGCCAGCAGCTCTGGCCCCCCGGGGTCAACCTACGAGCAGTACTTC | CASSSGPPGSTYEQYF
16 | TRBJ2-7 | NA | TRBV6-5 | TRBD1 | TGTGCCAGCAGTTACGGGCCTCAGGGGGCGGGGTACGAGCAGTACTTC | CASSYGPQGAGYEQYF
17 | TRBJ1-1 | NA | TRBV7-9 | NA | TGTGCCAGCAGCTTATTGGGAAGACTGGTGATGAACACTGAAGCTTTCTTT | CASSLLGRLVMNTEAFF
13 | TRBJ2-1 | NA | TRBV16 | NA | TGTGCCAGCAGCCAATCTCAGGGCAATGAGCAGTTCTTC | CASSQSQGNEQFF
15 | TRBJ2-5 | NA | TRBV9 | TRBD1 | TGTGCCAGCACCACCGCGGGGACAGGGAAAGAGACCCAGTACTTC | CASTTAGTGKETQYF
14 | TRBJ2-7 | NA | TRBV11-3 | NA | TGTGCCAGCAGCCCCCAGGGGAAGTCCCGCGAGCAGTACTTC | CASSPQGKSREQYF
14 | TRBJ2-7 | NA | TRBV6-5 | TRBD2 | TGTGCCAGCAGTGCAGCGGGAGGGCCGTACGAGCAGTACTTC | CASSAAGGPYEQYF
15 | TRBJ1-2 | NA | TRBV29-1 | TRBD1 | TGCAGCGTTGAAGATGGGACAGGGCCTAACTATGGCTACACCTTC | CSVEDGTGPNYGYTF
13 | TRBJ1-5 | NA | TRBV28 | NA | TGTGCCAGCAGACCTAGGGGGGTTCAGCCCCAGCATTTT | CASRPRGVQPQHF